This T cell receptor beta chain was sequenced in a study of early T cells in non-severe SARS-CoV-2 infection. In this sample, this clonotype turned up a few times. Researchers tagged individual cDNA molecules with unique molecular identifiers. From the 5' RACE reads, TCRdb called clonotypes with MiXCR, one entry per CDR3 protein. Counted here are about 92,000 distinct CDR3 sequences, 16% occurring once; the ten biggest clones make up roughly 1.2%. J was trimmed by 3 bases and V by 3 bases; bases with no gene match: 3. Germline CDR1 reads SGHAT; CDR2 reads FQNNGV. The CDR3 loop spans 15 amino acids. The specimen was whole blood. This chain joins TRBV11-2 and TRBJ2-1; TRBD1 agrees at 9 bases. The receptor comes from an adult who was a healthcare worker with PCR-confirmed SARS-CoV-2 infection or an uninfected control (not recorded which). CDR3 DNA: TGTGCCAGCAGCTTGGACAGGGGTAACTACAATGAGCAGTTCTTC. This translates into CASSLDRGNYNEQFF.